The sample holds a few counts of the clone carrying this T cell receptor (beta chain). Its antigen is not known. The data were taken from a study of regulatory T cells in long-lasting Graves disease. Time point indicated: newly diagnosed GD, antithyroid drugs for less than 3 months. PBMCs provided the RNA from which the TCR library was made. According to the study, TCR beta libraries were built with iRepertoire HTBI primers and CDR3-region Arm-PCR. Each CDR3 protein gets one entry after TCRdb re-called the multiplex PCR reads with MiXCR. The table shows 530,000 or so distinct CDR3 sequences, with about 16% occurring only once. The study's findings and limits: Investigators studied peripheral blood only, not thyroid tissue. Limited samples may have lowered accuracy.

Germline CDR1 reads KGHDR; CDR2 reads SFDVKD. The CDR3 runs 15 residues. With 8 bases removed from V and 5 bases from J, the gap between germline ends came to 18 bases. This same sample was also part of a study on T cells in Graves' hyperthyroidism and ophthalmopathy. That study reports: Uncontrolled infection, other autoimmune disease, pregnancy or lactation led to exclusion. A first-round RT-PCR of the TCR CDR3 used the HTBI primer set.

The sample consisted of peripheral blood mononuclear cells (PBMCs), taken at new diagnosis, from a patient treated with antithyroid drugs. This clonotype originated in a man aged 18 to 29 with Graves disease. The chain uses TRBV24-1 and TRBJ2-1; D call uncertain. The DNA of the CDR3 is TGTGCCACCACCCCCGCAGGAAAGGTGCACAATGAGCAGTTCTTC. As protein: CATTPAGKVHNEQFF.